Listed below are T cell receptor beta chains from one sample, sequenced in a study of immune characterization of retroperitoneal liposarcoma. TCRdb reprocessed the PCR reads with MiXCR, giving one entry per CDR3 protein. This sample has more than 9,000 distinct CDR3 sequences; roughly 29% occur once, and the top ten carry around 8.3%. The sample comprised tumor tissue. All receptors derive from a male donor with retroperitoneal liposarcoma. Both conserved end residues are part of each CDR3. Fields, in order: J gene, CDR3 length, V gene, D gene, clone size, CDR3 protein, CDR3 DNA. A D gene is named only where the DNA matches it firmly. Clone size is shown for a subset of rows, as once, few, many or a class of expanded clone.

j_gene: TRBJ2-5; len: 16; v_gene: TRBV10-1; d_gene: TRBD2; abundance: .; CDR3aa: CASSGLAGGKAETQYF; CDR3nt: TGCGCCAGCAGTGGCCTAGCGGGAGGGAAGGCGGAGACCCAGTACTTC
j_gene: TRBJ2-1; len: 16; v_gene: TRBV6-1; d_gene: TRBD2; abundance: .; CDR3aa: CASSRARLAGGYEQFF; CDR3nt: TGTGCCAGCAGCCGCGCCCGACTAGCGGGAGGCTATGAGCAGTTCTTC
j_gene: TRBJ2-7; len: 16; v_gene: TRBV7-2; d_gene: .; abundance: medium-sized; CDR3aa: CASSLVGGGSHNEQYF; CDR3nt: TGTGCCAGCAGCTTAGTCGGCGGAGGGTCTCACAATGAGCAGTACTTC
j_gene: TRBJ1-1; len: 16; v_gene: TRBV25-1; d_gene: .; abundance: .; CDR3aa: CASSGPPTGLDTEAFF; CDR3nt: TGTGCCAGCAGTGGACCACCGACAGGTTTGGACACTGAAGCTTTCTTT
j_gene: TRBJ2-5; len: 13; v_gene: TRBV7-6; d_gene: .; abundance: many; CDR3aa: CASSLGYQETQYF; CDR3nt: TGTGCCAGCAGCTTAGGGTACCAAGAGACCCAGTACTTC
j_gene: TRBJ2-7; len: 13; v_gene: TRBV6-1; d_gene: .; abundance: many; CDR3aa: CASSDEAHYEQYF; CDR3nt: TGTGCCAGCAGTGATGAGGCGCACTACGAGCAGTACTTC
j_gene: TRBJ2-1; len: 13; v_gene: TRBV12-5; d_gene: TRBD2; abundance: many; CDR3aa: CASGSGGPLEQFF; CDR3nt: TGTGCTAGTGGTTCGGGGGGGCCCCTCGAGCAGTTCTTC
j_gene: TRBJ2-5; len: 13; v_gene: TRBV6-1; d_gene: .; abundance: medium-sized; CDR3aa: CASSPRGGETQYF; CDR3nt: TGTGCCAGCAGCCCCCGAGGGGGGGAGACCCAGTACTTC
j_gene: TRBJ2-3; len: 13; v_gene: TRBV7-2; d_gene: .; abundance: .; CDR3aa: CASSFMSPDTQYF; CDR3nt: TGTGCCAGCAGCTTTATGAGTCCAGATACGCAGTATTTT
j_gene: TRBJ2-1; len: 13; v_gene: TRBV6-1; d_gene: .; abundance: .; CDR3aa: CASINRGQSAQFF; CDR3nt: TGTGCCAGCATAAACCGGGGCCAATCTGCGCAGTTCTTC
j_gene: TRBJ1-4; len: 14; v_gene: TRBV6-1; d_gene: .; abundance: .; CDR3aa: CASRPQGWREKLFF; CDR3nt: TGTGCCAGCAGGCCACAGGGATGGAGGGAAAAACTGTTTTTT
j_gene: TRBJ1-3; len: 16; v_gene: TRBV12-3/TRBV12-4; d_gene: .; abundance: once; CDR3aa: CASSLGGSMSGNTIYF; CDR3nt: TGTGCCAGCAGTTTAGGCGGCAGTATGTCTGGAAACACCATATATTTT
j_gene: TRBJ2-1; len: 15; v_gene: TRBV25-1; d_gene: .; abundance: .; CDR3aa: CASSEDGRGVHEQFF; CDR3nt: TGTGCCAGCAGTGAGGATGGCAGAGGGGTACACGAGCAGTTCTTC
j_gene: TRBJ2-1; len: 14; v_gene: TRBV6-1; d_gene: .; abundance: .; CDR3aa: CASSDWQIYNEQFF; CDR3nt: TGTGCCAGCAGTGACTGGCAGATCTACAATGAGCAGTTCTTC
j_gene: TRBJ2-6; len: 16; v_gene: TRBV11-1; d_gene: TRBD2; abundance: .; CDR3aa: CASRGVAGSGANVLTF; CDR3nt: TGTGCCAGCAGGGGAGTAGCGGGCTCTGGGGCCAACGTCCTGACTTTC
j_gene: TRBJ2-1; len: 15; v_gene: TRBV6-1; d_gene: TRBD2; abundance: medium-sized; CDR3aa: CASKKGLAENYEQFF; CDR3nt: TGTGCCAGCAAGAAGGGACTAGCGGAGAACTACGAGCAGTTCTTC
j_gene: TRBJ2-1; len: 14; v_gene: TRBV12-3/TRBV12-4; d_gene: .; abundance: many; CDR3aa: CASSRQEVAYEQFF; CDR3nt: TGTGCCAGCAGTAGACAGGAGGTAGCGTACGAGCAGTTCTTC
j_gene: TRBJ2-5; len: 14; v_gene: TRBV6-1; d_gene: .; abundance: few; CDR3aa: CASSVSLYQETQYF; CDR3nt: TGTGCCAGCAGTGTGTCACTTTACCAAGAGACCCAGTACTTC
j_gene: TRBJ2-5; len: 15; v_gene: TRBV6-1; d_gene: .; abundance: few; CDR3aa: CASSETWGQAKTQYF; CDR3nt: TGTGCCAGCAGTGAAACGTGGGGCCAAGCGAAGACCCAGTACTTC
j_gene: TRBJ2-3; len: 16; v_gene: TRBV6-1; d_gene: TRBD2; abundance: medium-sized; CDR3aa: CASSRGTSGGLDTQYF; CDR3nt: TGTGCCAGCAGTCGCGGGACTAGCGGGGGGTTAGATACGCAGTATTTT
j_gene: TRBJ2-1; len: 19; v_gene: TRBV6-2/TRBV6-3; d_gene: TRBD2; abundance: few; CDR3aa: CASSYSKAGGLRSYNEQFF; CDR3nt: TGTGCCAGCAGTTACTCGAAAGCGGGAGGGCTCCGCTCCTACAATGAGCAGTTCTTC
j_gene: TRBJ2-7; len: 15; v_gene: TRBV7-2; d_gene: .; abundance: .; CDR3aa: CASSPARTHAYEQYF; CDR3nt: TGTGCCAGCAGCCCAGCTCGGACTCATGCCTACGAGCAGTACTTC
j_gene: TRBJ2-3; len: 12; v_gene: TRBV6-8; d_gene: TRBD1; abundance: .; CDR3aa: CASRQGGGVQYF; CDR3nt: TGTGCCAGCAGACAGGGGGGTGGGGTGCAGTACTTT
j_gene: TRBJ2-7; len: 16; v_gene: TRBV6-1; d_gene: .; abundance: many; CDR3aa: CASRDYSTGHTYEQYF; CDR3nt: TGTGCCAGCAGGGACTATAGCACGGGACACACCTACGAGCAGTACTTC
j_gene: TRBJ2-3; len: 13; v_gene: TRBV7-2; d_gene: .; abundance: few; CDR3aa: CASSLASTDTQYF; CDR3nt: TGTGCCAGCAGCTTAGCTAGCACAGATACGCAGTATTTT
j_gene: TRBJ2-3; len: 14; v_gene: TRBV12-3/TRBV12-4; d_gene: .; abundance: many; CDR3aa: CASSLSKDTDTQYF; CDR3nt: TGTGCCAGCAGTTTGTCAAAGGACACAGATACGCAGTATTTT
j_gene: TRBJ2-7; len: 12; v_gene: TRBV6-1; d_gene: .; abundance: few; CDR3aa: CASSELGNEQYF; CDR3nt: TGTGCCAGCAGTGAGTTGGGGAATGAGCAGTACTTC
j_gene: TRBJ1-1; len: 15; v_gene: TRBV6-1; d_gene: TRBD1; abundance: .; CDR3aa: CASSERRQGATEAFF; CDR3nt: TGTGCCAGCAGTGAACGGAGACAGGGGGCGACTGAAGCTTTCTTT
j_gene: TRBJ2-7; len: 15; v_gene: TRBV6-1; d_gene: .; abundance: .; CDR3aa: CASSEAGLTTYEQYF; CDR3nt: TGTGCCAGCAGTGAAGCGGGACTGACGACCTACGAGCAGTACTTC
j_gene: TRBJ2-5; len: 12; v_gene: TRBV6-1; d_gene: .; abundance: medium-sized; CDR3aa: CASSRGQETQYF; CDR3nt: TGTGCCAGCAGCCGGGGCCAAGAGACCCAGTACTTC
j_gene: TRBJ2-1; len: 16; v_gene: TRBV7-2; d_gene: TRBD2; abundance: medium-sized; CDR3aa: CASSSGLAGPFYEQFF; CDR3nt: TGTGCCAGCAGCTCCGGACTAGCGGGACCCTTCTACGAGCAGTTCTTC
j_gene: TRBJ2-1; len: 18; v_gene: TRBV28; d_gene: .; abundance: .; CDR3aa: CASSFSLISPDSTNEQFF; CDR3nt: TGTGCCAGCAGTTTCTCGTTAATTTCGCCTGATTCAACCAACGAGCAGTTCTTC
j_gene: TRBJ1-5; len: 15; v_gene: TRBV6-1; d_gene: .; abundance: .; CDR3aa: CASHPWSDSNQPQHF; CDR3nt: TGTGCCAGCCACCCTTGGTCTGATAGCAATCAGCCCCAGCATTTT
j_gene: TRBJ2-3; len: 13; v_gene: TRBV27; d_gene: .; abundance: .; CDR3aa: CASSLFRGDTQYF; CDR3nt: TGTGCCAGCAGTCTGTTCCGGGGAGATACGCAGTATTTT
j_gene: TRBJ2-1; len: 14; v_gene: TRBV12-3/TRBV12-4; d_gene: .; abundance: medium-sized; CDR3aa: CASSFLAEYNEQFF; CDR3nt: TGTGCCAGCAGTTTTTTAGCGGAGTACAATGAGCAGTTCTTC
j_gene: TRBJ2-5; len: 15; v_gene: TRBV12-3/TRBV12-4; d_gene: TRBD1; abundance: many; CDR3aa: CASSLGGQGTETQYF; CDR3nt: TGTGCCAGCAGTTTAGGTGGACAGGGGACCGAGACCCAGTACTTC
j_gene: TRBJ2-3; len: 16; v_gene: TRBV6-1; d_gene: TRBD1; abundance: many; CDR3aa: CASSEGQGRRTDTQYF; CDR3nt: TGTGCCAGCAGTGAAGGACAGGGTAGGAGGACAGATACGCAGTATTTT
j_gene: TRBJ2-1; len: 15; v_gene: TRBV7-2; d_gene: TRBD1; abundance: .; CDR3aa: CASSLAWDRFYEQFF; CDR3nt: TGTGCCAGCAGCTTAGCGTGGGACAGATTTTACGAGCAGTTCTTC
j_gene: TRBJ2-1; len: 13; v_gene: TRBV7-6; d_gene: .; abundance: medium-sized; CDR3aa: CASSLGGSYEQFF; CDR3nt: TGTGCCAGCAGCTTAGGAGGTTCCTACGAGCAGTTCTTC
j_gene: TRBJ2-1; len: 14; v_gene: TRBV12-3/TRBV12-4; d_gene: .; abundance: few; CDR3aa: CASTVRQGGFEQFF; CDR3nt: TGTGCCAGCACGGTGCGGCAGGGGGGTTTTGAGCAGTTCTTC
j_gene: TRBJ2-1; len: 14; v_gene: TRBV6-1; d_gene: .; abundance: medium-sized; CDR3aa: CASSDQPIGYEQFF; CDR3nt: TGTGCCAGCAGTGACCAGCCGATTGGTTACGAGCAGTTCTTC
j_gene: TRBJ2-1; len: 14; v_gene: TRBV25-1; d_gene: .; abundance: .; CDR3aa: CASTPEGTYNEQFF; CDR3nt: TGTGCCAGCACCCCAGAGGGCACTTACAATGAGCAGTTCTTC
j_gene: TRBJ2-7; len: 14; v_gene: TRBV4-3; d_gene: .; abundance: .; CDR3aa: CASSPQPGRYEQYF; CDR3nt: TGCGCCAGCAGCCCCCAGCCAGGACGATACGAGCAGTACTTC
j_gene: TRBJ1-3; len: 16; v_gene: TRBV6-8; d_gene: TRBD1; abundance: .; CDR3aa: CASSDPRDRGRNTIYF; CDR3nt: TGTGCCAGCAGTGACCCGAGGGACAGGGGGAGAAACACCATATATTTT
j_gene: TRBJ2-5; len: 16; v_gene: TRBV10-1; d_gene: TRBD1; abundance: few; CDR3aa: CASSSQTGGSYNEQYF; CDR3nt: TGCGCCAGCAGTTCCCAGACAGGGGGCTCCTACAATGAGCAGTACTTC
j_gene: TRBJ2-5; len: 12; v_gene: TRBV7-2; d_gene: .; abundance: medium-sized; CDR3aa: CASSLNQETQYF; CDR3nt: TGTGCCAGCAGCTTAAACCAAGAGACCCAGTACTTC
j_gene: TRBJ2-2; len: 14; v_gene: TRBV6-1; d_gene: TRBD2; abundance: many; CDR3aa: CASSELAGSGELFF; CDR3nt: TGTGCCAGCAGTGAACTAGCGGGGTCCGGGGAGCTGTTTTTT
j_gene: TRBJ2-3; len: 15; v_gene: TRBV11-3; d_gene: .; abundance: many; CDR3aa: CASSSAFGSGDTQYF; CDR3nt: TGTGCCAGCAGCTCCGCCTTCGGGAGTGGAGATACGCAGTATTTT
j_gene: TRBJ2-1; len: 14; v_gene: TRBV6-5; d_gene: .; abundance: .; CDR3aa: CASKSLASRNEQFF; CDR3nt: TGTGCCAGCAAATCATTAGCTTCTCGTAATGAGCAGTTCTTC
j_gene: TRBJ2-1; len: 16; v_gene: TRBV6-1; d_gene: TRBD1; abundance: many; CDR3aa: CASTQPEETGKETQFF; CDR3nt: TGTGCCAGCACCCAACCCGAAGAGACAGGGAAAGAGACCCAGTTCTTC
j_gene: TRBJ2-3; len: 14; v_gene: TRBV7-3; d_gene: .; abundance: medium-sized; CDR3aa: CATKSQSAEDTQYF; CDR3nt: TGTGCCACCAAAAGCCAGTCCGCAGAGGATACGCAGTATTTT
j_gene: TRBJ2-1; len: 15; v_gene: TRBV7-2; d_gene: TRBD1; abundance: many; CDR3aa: CASSLAGTGIYEQFF; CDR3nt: TGTGCCAGCAGCTTAGCCGGGACAGGGATTTACGAGCAGTTCTTC
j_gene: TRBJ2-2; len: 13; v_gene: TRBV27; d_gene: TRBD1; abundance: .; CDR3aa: CASRTGDTGELFF; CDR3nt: TGTGCCAGCAGGACAGGGGACACCGGGGAGCTGTTTTTT
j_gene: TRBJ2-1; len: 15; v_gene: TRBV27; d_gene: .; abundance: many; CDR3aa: CASTMLARMENIQFF; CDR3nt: TGTGCCAGCACCATGCTGGCCAGGATGGAAAACATTCAGTTCTTC
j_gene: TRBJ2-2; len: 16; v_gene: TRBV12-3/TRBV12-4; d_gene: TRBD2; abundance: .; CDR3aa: CASRNIAGLWTGELFF; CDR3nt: TGTGCCAGCAGGAATATAGCGGGGCTTTGGACCGGGGAGCTGTTTTTT
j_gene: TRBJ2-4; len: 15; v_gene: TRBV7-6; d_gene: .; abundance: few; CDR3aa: CASSLIVAAKNIQYF; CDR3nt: TGTGCCAGCAGCTTAATAGTAGCAGCCAAAAACATTCAGTACTTC